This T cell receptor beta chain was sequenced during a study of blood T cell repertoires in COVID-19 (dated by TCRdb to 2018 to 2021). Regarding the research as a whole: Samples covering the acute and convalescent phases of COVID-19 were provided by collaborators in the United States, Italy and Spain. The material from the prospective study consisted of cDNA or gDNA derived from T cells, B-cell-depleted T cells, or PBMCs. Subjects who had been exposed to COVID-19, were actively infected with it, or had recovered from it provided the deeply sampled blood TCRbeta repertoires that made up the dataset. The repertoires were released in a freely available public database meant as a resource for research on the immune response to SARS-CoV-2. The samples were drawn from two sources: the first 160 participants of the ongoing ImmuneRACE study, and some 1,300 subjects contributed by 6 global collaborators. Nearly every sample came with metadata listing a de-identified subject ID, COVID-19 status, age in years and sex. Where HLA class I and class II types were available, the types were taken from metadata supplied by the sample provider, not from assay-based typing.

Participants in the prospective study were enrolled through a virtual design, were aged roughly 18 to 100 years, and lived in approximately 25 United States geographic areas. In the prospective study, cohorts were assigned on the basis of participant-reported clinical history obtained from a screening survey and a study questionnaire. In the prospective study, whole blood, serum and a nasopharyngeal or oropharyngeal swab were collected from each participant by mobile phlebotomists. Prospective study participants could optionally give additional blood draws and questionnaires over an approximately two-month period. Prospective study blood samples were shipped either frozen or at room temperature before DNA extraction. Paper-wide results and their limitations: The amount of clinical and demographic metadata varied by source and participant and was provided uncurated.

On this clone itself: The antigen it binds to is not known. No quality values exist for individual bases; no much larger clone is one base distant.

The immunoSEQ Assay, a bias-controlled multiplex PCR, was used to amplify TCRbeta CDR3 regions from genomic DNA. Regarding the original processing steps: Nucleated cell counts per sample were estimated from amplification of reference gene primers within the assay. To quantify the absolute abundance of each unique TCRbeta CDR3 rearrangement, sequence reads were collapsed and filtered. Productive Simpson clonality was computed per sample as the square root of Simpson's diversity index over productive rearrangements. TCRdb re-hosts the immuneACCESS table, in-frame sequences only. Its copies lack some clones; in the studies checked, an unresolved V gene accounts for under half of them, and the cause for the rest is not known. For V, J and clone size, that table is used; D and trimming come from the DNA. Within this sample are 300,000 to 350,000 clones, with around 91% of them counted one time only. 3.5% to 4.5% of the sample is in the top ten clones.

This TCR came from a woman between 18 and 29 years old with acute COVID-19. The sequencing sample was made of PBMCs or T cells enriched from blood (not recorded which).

Here is the DNA: TGTGCCAGCAGTTTAATACCAGCTAACTATGGCTACACCTTC. Translated, it reads CASSLIPANYGYTF. The receptor chain draws on TRBV28 and TRBJ1-2; the D gene cannot be named for sure. V sheds 2 bases and J sheds 0 bases, leaving 7 bases between their ends. There are 14 amino acids in the CDR3, from cysteine to phenylalanine inclusive. Of all the DNA, just the CDR3 is kept, 42 bases in frame from base 1. The germline V gene supplies CDR1 MDHEN and CDR2 SYDVKM.